This entry describes one T cell receptor beta chain. Its antigen remains unidentified. The sample belongs to a study of cytomegalovirus exposure and HLA in healthy donors. The study's findings and limits: Analysis performed later showed TCR beta chains linked to HLA being more clonally expanded than equally common others.

It was with 60 Vbeta and 13 Jbeta primers that the PCR ran. Repertoires were generated with immunoSEQ multiplex PCR, while TCRdb's copy carries only in-frame clones and drops some. The sample has about 180,000 clones; around 80% are singletons. Germline V gives CDR1 GTSNPN, CDR2 SVGIG (reference sequence). V shed 3 bases, J shed 2 bases, and the junction held 11 bases outside the gene matches. This CDR3 is built from 17 residues. Healthy bone marrow donors made up the donors. The sequence came from a woman between 45 and 65 years old in good health and CMV-seronegative. Sequencing was performed on PBMCs. The chain uses TRBV30 and TRBJ2-3; 10 nucleotides agree with TRBD2. CDR3 region: CAWRISTSGEYTDTQYF. CDR3 nucleotide sequence: TGTGCCTGGAGAATTTCAACTAGCGGGGAGTACACAGATACGCAGTATTTT.